This record covers a single T cell receptor (beta chain). This clone's antigen is unknown. No base qualities exist here, and no much larger clone lies one base off it. Spanning cysteine to phenylalanine, the CDR3 consists of 15 amino acids. The read is trimmed to its CDR3 DNA, 45 bases read in frame from base 1. The germline V gene specifies KGHSH as CDR1 and LQKENI as CDR2. V lost 4 bases and J lost 1 base, and the count of bases not matched to a germline gene is 2. The library was made by the immunoSEQ multiplex PCR assay. In the paper's pipeline: A statistical classification framework was built for diagnosing cytomegalovirus status from the catalog of TCR beta chain sequences. The table comes from immuneACCESS by way of TCRdb, which keeps in-frame sequences with V and J called. Part of the clones is missing from these tables; in studies checked, under half for an unresolved V gene and the rest for unknown reasons. That table supplies the V and J calls and clone size; D and trimming were determined from the DNA. A total of fewer than 250,000 clones appear in this sample, around 87% of them only once. The ten largest clonotypes hold more than 1.5% of the sample.

The data were taken from a study of cytomegalovirus exposure and HLA in healthy donors (dated by TCRdb to 2016 to 2017). Looking at the study overall: According to a later analysis, the 120 or so validation repertoires were produced on the same platform as the 600 to 850 repertoires of the first cohort. Along with the approximately 700-subject first cohort, a separate validation cohort of over 90 different subjects was used. High-throughput TCR immunosequencing, statistical association of individual TCRs with disease status, and machine learning were combined to predict cytomegalovirus infection status. The study aimed to test whether cataloging public T cell receptors could reveal signatures of past pathogen exposure. The paper as a whole reports these results and caveats: The authors suggested that the approach could potentially be generalized to other disease states and immunological phenotypes. In a later analysis, TCRs clustered in the first cohort were found to also tend to co-occur in the 130 or so validation repertoires, with around 94% of cluster scores above 0. A total of fewer than 200 TCR beta chains were listed by the study as associated with cytomegalovirus. In vitro tests confirmed that a few of the cytomegalovirus-associated TCR beta chains recognize cytomegalovirus antigens. All 130 or so repertoires were used to score co-occurrence in the validation cohort in a later analysis, because that analysis had no HLA typing for the cohort. Across donors, most TCR sequences were observed very rarely, whereas some public TCRs were present in many individuals. In both the original and validation cohorts, the classifier was reported to diagnose cytomegalovirus status with high specificity and sensitivity.

The donors belonged to the validation cohort of around 110 subjects, which was separate from the approximately 700-subject first cohort. The sample taken for sequencing was PBMCs. This clonotype originated in a woman younger than 35 in good health and CMV-seropositive. The V gene is TRBV18 and the J gene is TRBJ2-2, with 8 bases in between that match TRBD1. The CDR3 region reads CASSLGQGNTGELFF. The bases are TGTGCCAGCTCACTCGGACAGGGGAACACCGGGGAGCTGTTTTTT.